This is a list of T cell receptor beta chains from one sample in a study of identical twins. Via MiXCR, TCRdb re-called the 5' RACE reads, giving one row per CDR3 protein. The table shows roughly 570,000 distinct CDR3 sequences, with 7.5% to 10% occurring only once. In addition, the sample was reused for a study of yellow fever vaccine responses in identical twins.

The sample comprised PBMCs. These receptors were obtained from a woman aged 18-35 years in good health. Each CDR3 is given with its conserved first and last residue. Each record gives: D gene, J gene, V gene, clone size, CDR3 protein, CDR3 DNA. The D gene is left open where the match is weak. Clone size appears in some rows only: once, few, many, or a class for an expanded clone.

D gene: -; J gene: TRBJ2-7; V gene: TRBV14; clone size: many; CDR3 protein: CASSQDRVPYETYEQYF; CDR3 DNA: TGTGCCAGCAGCCAAGATAGAGTTCCATATGAAACCTACGAGCAGTACTTC
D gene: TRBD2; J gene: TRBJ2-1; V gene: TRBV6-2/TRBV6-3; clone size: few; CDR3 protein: CASGGGLWNEQFF; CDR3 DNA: TGTGCCAGCGGGGGAGGGCTTTGGAATGAGCAGTTCTTC
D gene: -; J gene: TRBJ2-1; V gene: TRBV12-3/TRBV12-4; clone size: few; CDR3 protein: CASSLGAGLANEQFF; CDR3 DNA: TGTGCCAGCAGTTTAGGGGCGGGATTGGCAAATGAGCAGTTCTTC
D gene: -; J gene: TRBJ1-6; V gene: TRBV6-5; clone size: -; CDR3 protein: CASSSIRGRGSPLHF; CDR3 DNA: TGTGCCAGCAGTTCCATCAGGGGCCGAGGTTCACCCCTCCACTTT
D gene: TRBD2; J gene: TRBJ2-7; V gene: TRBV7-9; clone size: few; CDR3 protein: CASGGERDVSYEQYF; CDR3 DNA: TGTGCCAGCGGAGGAGAGCGGGATGTTTCCTACGAGCAGTACTTC
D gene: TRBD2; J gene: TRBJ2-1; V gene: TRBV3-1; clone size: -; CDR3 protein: CASSQAPKTSGGNNEQFF; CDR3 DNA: TGTGCCAGCAGCCAAGCTCCCAAAACTAGCGGGGGGAACAATGAGCAGTTCTTC
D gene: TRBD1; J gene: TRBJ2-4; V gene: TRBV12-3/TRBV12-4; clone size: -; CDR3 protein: CASSLPWDRENIQYF; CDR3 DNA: TGTGCCAGCAGTTTACCCTGGGACAGGGAAAACATTCAGTACTTC
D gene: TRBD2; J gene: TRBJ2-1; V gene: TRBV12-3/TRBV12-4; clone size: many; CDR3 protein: CASSVGMASGSYNEQFF; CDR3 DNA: TGTGCCAGCAGTGTCGGGATGGCTAGCGGGAGCTACAATGAGCAGTTCTTC
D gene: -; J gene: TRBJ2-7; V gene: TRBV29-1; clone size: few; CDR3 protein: CSVQRGGPVFEQYF; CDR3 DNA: TGCAGCGTTCAGCGTGGGGGTCCGGTATTCGAGCAGTACTTC
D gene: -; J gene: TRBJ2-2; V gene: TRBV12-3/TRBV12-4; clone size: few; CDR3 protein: CASSLTGGHTGELFF; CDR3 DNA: TGTGCCAGCAGTTTAACCGGGGGGCACACCGGGGAGCTGTTTTTT
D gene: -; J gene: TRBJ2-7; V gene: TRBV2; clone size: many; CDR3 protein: CASTPRARGSYEQYF; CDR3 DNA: TGTGCCAGCACTCCGAGGGCGAGGGGCTCCTACGAGCAGTACTTC
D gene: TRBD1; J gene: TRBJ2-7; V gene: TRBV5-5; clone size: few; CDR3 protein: CASSVTGGSPYEQYF; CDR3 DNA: TGTGCCAGCAGCGTGACAGGGGGGTCCCCCTACGAGCAGTACTTC
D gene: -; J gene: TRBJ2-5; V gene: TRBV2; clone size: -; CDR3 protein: CASSDLGSFETQYF; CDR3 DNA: TGTGCCAGCAGTGATTTGGGCAGTTTCGAGACCCAGTACTTC
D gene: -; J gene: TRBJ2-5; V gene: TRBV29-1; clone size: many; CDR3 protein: CSVNGPDGETQYF; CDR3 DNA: TGCAGCGTAAACGGCCCGGATGGAGAGACCCAGTACTTC
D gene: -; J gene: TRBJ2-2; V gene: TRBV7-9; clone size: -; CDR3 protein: CASSYGPRPGELFF; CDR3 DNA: TGTGCCAGCAGCTACGGGCCGAGACCCGGGGAGCTGTTTTTT
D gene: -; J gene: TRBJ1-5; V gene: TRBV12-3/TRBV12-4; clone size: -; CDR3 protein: CASRRNIGAQPQHF; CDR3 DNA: TGTGCCAGCAGACGTAATATCGGGGCTCAGCCCCAGCATTTT
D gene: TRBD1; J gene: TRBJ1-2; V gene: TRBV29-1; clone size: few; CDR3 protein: CSVRGQGALDYGYTF; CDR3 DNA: TGCAGCGTGCGGGGACAGGGGGCGCTTGACTATGGCTACACCTTC
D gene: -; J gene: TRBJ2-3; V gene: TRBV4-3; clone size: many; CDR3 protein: CASSQDNVAADTQYF; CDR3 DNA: TGCGCCAGCAGCCAAGATAACGTCGCAGCAGATACGCAGTATTTT
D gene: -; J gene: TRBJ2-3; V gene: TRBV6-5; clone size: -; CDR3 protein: CASSYLYTQYF; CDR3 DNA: TGTGCCAGCAGTTACCTTTATACGCAGTATTTT
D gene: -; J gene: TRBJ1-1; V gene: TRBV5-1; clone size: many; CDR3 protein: CASSTFETANTEAFF; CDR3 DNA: TGCGCCAGCAGTACTTTCGAGACGGCGAACACTGAAGCTTTCTTT
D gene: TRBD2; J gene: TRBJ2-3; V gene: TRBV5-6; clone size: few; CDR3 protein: CASSLAASGRADTQYF; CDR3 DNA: TGTGCCAGCAGCTTGGCCGCTAGCGGCCGCGCAGATACGCAGTATTTT
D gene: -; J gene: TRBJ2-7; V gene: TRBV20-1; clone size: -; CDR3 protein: CSASPNITIIKTRLTYEQYF; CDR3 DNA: TGCAGTGCTAGTCCCAATATAACCATAATAAAGACTAGACTTACCTACGAGCAGTACTTC
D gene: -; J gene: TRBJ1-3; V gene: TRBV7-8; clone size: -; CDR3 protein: CASSLRDPRPGNTIYF; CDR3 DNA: TGTGCCAGCAGCCTCCGGGACCCTAGGCCTGGAAACACCATATATTTT
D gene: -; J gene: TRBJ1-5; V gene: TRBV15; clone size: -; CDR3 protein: CATSRDRGSSQPQHF; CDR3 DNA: TGTGCCACCAGCAGAGATAGGGGTAGCAGCCAGCCCCAGCATTTT
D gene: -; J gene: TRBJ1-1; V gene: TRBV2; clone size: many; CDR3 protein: CASSEAEGLGTEAFF; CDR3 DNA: TGTGCCAGCAGTGAAGCTGAGGGGTTGGGGACTGAAGCTTTCTTT
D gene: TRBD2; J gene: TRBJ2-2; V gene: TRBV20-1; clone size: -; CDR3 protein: CSARRTSGGAAGELFF; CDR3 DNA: TGCAGTGCTAGGAGGACTAGCGGGGGGGCTGCCGGGGAGCTGTTTTTT
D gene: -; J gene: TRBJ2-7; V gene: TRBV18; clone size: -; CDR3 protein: CASSPYRPLASRGGNEQYF; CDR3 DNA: TGTGCCAGCTCACCATATCGGCCCTTGGCTAGTAGGGGGGGCAACGAGCAGTACTTC
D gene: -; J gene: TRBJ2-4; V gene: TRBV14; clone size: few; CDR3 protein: CASSQELEGYIQYF; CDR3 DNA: TGTGCCAGCAGCCAAGAGCTAGAAGGGTACATTCAGTACTTC
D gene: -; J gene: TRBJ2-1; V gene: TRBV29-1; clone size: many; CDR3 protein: CSVEDRRTGFAGGLGNEQFF; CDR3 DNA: TGCAGCGTTGAAGATAGAAGGACAGGGTTTGCGGGAGGGCTTGGCAATGAGCAGTTCTTC
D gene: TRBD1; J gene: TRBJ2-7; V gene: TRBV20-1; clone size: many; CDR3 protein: CSAIFQGDYEQYF; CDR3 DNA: TGCAGTGCCATATTCCAGGGGGACTACGAGCAGTACTTC
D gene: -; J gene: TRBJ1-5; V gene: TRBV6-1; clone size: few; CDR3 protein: CASSGYNNQPQHF; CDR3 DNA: TGTGCCAGCAGTGGATACAACAATCAGCCCCAGCATTTT
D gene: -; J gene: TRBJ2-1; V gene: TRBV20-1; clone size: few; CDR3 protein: CSAGGLVQLHPRYNEQFF; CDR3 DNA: TGCAGTGCTGGGGGACTCGTACAACTTCATCCCAGATACAATGAGCAGTTCTTC
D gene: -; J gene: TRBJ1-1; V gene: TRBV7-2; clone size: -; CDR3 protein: CASSFLKGTEAFF; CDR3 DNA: TGTGCCAGCAGCTTTCTGAAGGGAACTGAAGCTTTCTTT
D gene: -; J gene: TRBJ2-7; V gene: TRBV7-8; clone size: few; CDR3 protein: CASSLVVSAEQYF; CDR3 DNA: TGTGCCAGCAGCTTAGTAGTGTCAGCCGAGCAGTACTTC
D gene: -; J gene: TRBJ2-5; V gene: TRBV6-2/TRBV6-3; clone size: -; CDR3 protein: CASSYDQVRRNEETQYF; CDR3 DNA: TGTGCCAGCAGTTACGATCAGGTCCGGAGGAACGAAGAGACCCAGTACTTC
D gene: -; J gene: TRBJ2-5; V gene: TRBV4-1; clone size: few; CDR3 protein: CASSQLTGPTAETQYF; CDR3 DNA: TGCGCCAGCAGCCAACTTACTGGACCGACAGCCGAGACCCAGTACTTC
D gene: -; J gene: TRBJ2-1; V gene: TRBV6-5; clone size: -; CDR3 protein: CASSYYRAARQGEQFF; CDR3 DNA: TGTGCCAGCAGTTACTACCGAGCGGCCCGTCAGGGGGAGCAGTTCTTC
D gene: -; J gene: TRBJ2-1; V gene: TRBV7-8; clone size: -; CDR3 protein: CASSLSAGSGHEQFF; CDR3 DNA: TGTGCCAGCAGCTTATCCGCGGGATCGGGACATGAGCAGTTCTTC
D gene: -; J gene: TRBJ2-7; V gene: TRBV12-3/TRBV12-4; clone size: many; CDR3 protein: CASSSTTDGTYEQYF; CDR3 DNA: TGTGCCAGCAGTTCCACGACGGACGGGACCTACGAGCAGTACTTC
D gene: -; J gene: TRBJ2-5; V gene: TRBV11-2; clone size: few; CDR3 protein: CASSPNREETQYF; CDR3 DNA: TGTGCCAGCAGCCCCAACAGGGAAGAGACCCAGTACTTC